The 30 T cell receptor beta chains presented below share a single source sample, sequenced in a study of T cells after posttransplantation cyclophosphamide. The assay was immunoSEQ multiplex PCR, and TCRdb's table has in-frame clones only and misses some. Here the sample spans 20,000 to 25,000 clones, 85% to 90% being singletons. Control samples came 1 year after myeloablative marrow transplants with methotrexate plus calcineurin inhibitor. The starting material was PBMCs, obtained about 350 days after allogeneic stem cell transplant with calcineurin inhibitor and methotrexate. The receptors stem from a female patient aged 30-39 years who received an allogeneic stem cell transplant from an unrelated donor, was CMV-positive, and had acute and chronic GVHD. Some T cells here may be from the graft donor.

V gene TRBV5-6 combines with J gene TRBJ2-7; D might be TRBD2 (6 bases). The V end lost 4 bases, the J end lost 2 bases, and 16 bases lay between the germline ends. The CDR3 is 15 residues long. Germline V lookup: CDR1 SGHDT, CDR2 YYEEEE. The CDR3 bases are TGTGCCAGCAGCCCCGGCGCCGGGACTCCCTACGAGCAGTACTTC. Translated: CASSPGAGTPYEQYF.

V is TRBV7-2 and J is TRBJ2-7; possibly TRBD1 for D (6 bases). The V end lost 3 bases, the J end lost 6 bases, and 18 bases lay between the germline ends. Germline assignment: CDR1 SGHTA and CDR2 FQGNSA. This CDR3 region has 15 residues. The CDR3 coding sequence is TGTGCCAGCAGCTTTTTCTCCTCAGGGGCGGGCGAGCAGTACGTC. Translated, it gives CASSFFSSGAGEQYV.

In its sample, this clone was seen once. The rearrangement uses TRBV5-1 and TRBJ2-1, with a weak D call TRBD2 (6 bases). V was shortened by 0 bases and J by 10 bases, with 17 bases between the two germline ends. This CDR3 contains 15 residues. CDR1 and CDR2 (germline): SGHRS, YFSETQ. The CDR3 here is CASSLEDAGRGEQFF. The CDR3 DNA follows: TGCGCCAGCAGCTTGGAGGACGCGGGCCGGGGGGAGCAGTTCTTC.

This rearrangement joins TRBV25-1 to TRBJ2-1, with 7 bases identical to TRBD1. The V segment lost 2 bases and the J segment 4 bases; nucleotides outside the gene matches: 5. CDR3 length: 15 residues. Germline V gene lookup returns CDR1 MGHDK and CDR2 SYGVNS. CDR3 protein: CASSERTGAYNEQFF. The DNA of the CDR3 is TGTGCCAGCAGTGAACGAACAGGGGCTTACAATGAGCAGTTCTTC.

This clone showed up just a few times. CDR3: CASSSNVLTF. Here the CDR3 DNA reads TGTGCCAGCAGCTCCAACGTCCTGACTTTC. The V call is TRBV2, the J call TRBJ2-6; D unclear. From germline, CDR1 is SNHLY and CDR2 FYNNEI. Between the trimmed V and J ends, which lost 6 bases and 8 bases, there was a span of 2 bases. There are 10 residues in the CDR3. The complete variable domain, with remaining parts taken from reference TRBV2 and TRBJ2-6, reads EPEVTQTPSHQVTQMGQEVILRCVPISNHLYFYWYRQILGQKVEFLVSFYNNEISEKSEIFDDQFSVERPDGSNFTLKIRSTKLEDSAMYFCASSSNVLTFGAGSRLTVL.

The V gene is TRBV5-5, the J gene TRBJ1-1; D might be TRBD1 (5 bases). CDR1 is SGHKS and CDR2 is YYEKEE in the germline V gene (reference sequence). The CDR3 has 15 amino acids. Between the trimmed V and J ends, which lost 0 bases and 4 bases, there was a span of 13 bases. This CDR3 is CASSLGGGTGTEAFF. CDR3 in DNA: TGTGCCAGCAGCTTGGGCGGAGGGACGGGCACTGAAGCTTTCTTT. Full variable domain (rest looked up from reference TRBV5-5 and TRBJ1-1): DAGVTQSPTHLIKTRGQQVTLRCSPISGHKSVSWYQQVLGQGPQFIFQYYEKEERGRGNFPDRFSARQFPNYSSELNVNALLLGDSALYLCASSLGGGTGTEAFFGQGTRLTVV.

This clone was seen just once. This chain connects TRBV9 to TRBJ2-1; 7 nucleotides agree with TRBD2. Germline loops: CDR1 SGDLS, CDR2 YYNGEE. This CDR3 has 15 amino acids. J was trimmed by 6 bases and V by 0 bases; bases with no gene match: 6. The CDR3 spells CASSVDGTIPNEQFF. Written as DNA, the CDR3 is TGTGCCAGCAGCGTAGACGGGACTATCCCCAATGAGCAGTTCTTC. Full variable domain (remainder filled in from reference TRBV9 and TRBJ2-1): DSGVTQTPKHLITATGQRVTLRCSPRSGDLSVYWYQQSLDQGLQFLIQYYNGEERAKGNILERFSAQQFPDLHSELNLSSLELGDSALYFCASSVDGTIPNEQFFGPGTRLTVL.

V is TRBV7-2 and J is TRBJ1-3; unclear D gene. This CDR3 has 16 residues. The V gene's germline CDR1 is SGHTA and CDR2 FQGNSA. Trimming took off 4 bases at V and 0 bases at J, with 13 bases between the two ends. The CDR3 nucleotides are TGTGCCAGCAGCTCCCCCCCCGGGTTCTCTGGAAACACCATATATTTT. Translation: CASSSPPGFSGNTIYF.

The chain carries TRBV5-1 and TRBJ2-5; 8 bases are a match to TRBD1. The CDR3 contains 15 residues. CDR1 is SGHRS, CDR2 YFSETQ, per germline. V shed 2 bases, J shed 4 bases, and the junction held 7 bases outside the gene matches. CDR3 sequence (DNA): TGCGCCAGCAGCTTCCAGGGGGCTCAGGGAGAGACCCAGTACTTC. It encodes CASSFQGAQGETQYF.

This sequence joins TRBV10-1 and TRBJ2-1, with D perhaps matching TRBD1 (7 bases). The CDR3 has 15 amino acids. Trimming took off 6 bases at V and 7 bases at J, with 19 bases between the two ends. The germline CDR1 and CDR2 sequences are WNHNN and SYGVQD (reference sequence). CDR3 sequence reads: CASREGDRDLNEQFF. For the CDR3, the DNA is TGCGCCAGCAGGGAGGGAGACAGGGACTTAAATGAGCAGTTCTTC.

The sample holds one count of this clone. The J gene is TRBJ1-4, the V gene TRBV6-5; D is unclear. Per germline, CDR1 MNHEY and CDR2 SVGAGI. The V end lost 8 bases, the J end lost 6 bases, and 10 bases lay between the germline ends. This CDR3 region has 12 residues. This CDR3 is CASADWDEKLFF. CDR3 DNA: TGTGCCAGCGCCGACTGGGATGAAAAACTGTTTTTT.

The chain carries TRBV9 and TRBJ2-5, with a tentative D call TRBD2 (6 bases). Germline V gene lookup returns CDR1 SGDLS and CDR2 YYNGEE. V lost 0 bases and J 4 bases, leaving 10 bases between the germline ends. CDR3 length equals 14 residues. This CDR3 is CASSVVAGSETQYF. The CDR3, as DNA: TGTGCCAGCAGCGTAGTGGCGGGATCAGAGACCCAGTACTTC.

J is TRBJ1-5 and V is TRBV4-1; 7 nucleotides align to TRBD1. Germline V lookup: CDR1 MGHRA, CDR2 YSYEKL. With 2 bases clipped from V and 4 bases from J, the junction kept 2 bases outside the gene matches. The CDR3 has 14 residues. This chain's CDR3 is CASSQQGENQPQHF. In DNA form, the CDR3 reads TGCGCCAGCAGCCAACAGGGGGAGAATCAGCCCCAGCATTTT.

The genes are TRBV10-1 and TRBJ2-2, with a possible D match to TRBD1 (5 bases). This CDR3 comprises 14 residues. In germline, CDR1 is WNHNN, CDR2 SYGVQD (reference sequence). V lost 6 bases and J lost 5, with 13 bases in between. Here the CDR3 DNA reads TGCGCCAGCAGGGGGCTTTCTAGTACCGGGGAGCTGTTTTTT. Translating it yields CASRGLSSTGELFF.

The chain joins TRBV6-6 to TRBJ2-1; D is unclear. CDR1 MNHNY and CDR2 SVGAGI come from the germline V gene (reference sequence). The CDR3 consists of 13 residues. Trimming pared 7 bases from V and 2 bases from J, leaving 9 bases between. CDR3 residues: CASIDSTYNEQFF. CDR3 sequence (DNA): TGTGCCAGCATCGACTCTACCTACAATGAGCAGTTCTTC.

The rearrangement links TRBV18 to TRBJ2-7; no clear D gene. Trimming took off 6 bases at V and 7 bases at J, with 16 bases between the two ends. The germline CDR1 and CDR2 sequences are KGHSH and LQKENI. This CDR3 is built from 13 residues. The CDR3 nucleotides are TGTGCCAGCTCGTTGGGTGTGGCCGGGGAGCAGTACGTC. Translation: CASSLGVAGEQYV.

V usage is TRBV6-4 and J usage is TRBJ2-3; D unclear. Trimming pared 5 bases from V and 2 bases from J, leaving 17 bases between. Germline lookup yields CDR1 MRHNA and CDR2 SNTAGT. The CDR3 is 16 residues long. CDR3 sequence: CASSPHRGPNTDTQYF. For the CDR3, the DNA is TGTGCCAGCAGTCCCCATCGTGGGCCCAACACAGATACGCAGTATTTT.

The J gene is TRBJ2-5, the V gene TRBV27, with 13 positions matching TRBD2. Trimming at V came to 5 bases and at J to 5 bases, leaving 8 bases not matched to a gene. The CDR3 has 16 amino acids. The V gene's germline CDR1 is MNHEY and CDR2 SMNVEV (reference sequence). The CDR3 loop is CASSPWTSGSHETQYF. CDR3 nucleotide sequence: TGTGCCAGCAGTCCCTGGACTAGCGGGAGTCACGAGACCCAGTACTTC.

The V call is TRBV6-4, the J call TRBJ1-2; no definite D call. CDR1 is MRHNA and CDR2 is SNTAGT in the germline V gene. The CDR3 consists of 15 residues. V was pared by 2 bases and J by 3 bases, with 13 bases between. Written as DNA, the CDR3 is TGTGCCAGCAGTGACGCCCCCCCAGGCTACTATGGCTACACCTTC. It specifies CASSDAPPGYYGYTF.

The V and J genes are TRBV5-1 and TRBJ2-5, with TRBD2 matching 9 bases. Germline V gene data show CDR1 as SGHRS and CDR2 as YFSETQ. J lost 5 bases, V lost 8 bases, and 7 bases had no gene match. The CDR3 sequence is 13 residues long. CDR3 region: CASSSSGIETQYF. The CDR3 DNA reads as TGCGCCAGTTCTTCTAGCGGGATTGAGACCCAGTACTTC.

J is TRBJ2-7 and V is TRBV11-2, with 10 bases lining up with TRBD1. The CDR3 spans 15 residues. V was clipped by 5 bases and J by 6 bases; unmatched bases: 10. Germline V gene sequence: CDR1 SGHAT, CDR2 FQNNGV. For the CDR3, the DNA is TGTGCCAGCAGCCAGGGACAGGGGATTTTCCCCGAGCAGTACGTC. Translating gives CASSQGQGIFPEQYV.

The chain combines TRBV5-1 with TRBJ2-7; D might be TRBD2 (6 bases). Germline V gene data show CDR1 as SGHRS and CDR2 as YFSETQ. The CDR3 sequence is 14 residues long. The V and J ends lost 2 bases and 2 bases respectively, with 11 bases between them. CDR3 sequence: CASSLTGVPYEQYV. CDR3 in DNA: TGCGCCAGCAGCTTAACGGGAGTCCCCTACGAGCAGTACGTC.

The chain uses TRBV11-1 and TRBJ2-5; 11 bases map to TRBD2. Germline CDR1 is SGHAT and CDR2 is FQDESV (reference sequence). Trimming took 4 bases from V and 4 from J; bases not matched to a gene: 17. This CDR3 has 19 residues. The CDR3 here is CASSSRGTSGTEWRETQYF. Written as DNA, the CDR3 is TGTGCCAGCAGCTCCAGAGGGACTAGCGGAACAGAGTGGCGAGAGACCCAGTACTTC. The full variable domain, its missing parts supplied by reference TRBV11-1 and TRBJ2-5, is EAEVAQSPRYKITEKSQAVAFWCDPISGHATLYWYRQILGQGPELLVQFQDESVVDDSQLPKDRFSAERLKGVDSTLKIQPAELGDSAMYLCASSSRGTSGTEWRETQYFGPGTRLLVL.

The V and J genes are TRBV12-5 and TRBJ2-5; 11 nucleotides align to TRBD1. The germline CDR1 and CDR2 sequences are LGHNT and FRNRAP. The CDR3 is 15 amino acids. The V segment lost 4 bases and the J segment 2 bases; nucleotides outside the gene matches: 3. CDR3 nucleotides: TGTGCTAGTGGTTCACGGGACAGGGGGCAAGAGACCCAGTACTTC. Amino acids: CASGSRDRGQETQYF.

The V gene is TRBV9, the J gene TRBJ1-3, with D possibly matching TRBD1 (5 bases). The CDR3 has 18 residues. Germline CDR1 is SGDLS and CDR2 is YYNGEE. V was pared by 3 bases and J by 0 bases, with 19 bases between. The CDR3 loop is CASSDSSRVEPSGNTIYF. The CDR3 region has the DNA TGTGCCAGCAGCGACTCTTCCAGGGTAGAGCCCTCTGGAAACACCATATATTTT.

The chain recombines TRBV5-1 with TRBJ1-2, with D unresolved. Deletions cut 1 base from V and 8 bases from J, with 12 bases between. The CDR3 is made up of 13 amino acids. Germline CDR1 SGHRS, CDR2 YFSETQ. In DNA form, the CDR3 reads TGCGCCAGCAGCTTGAGCGACCCAGCAGGCTACACCTTC. Amino acid sequence: CASSLSDPAGYTF.

The J gene is TRBJ1-1, the V gene TRBV5-1; no reliable D call. Deletions cut 5 bases from V and 1 base from J, with 9 bases between. CDR1 and CDR2 (germline): SGHRS, YFSETQ. The CDR3 consists of 13 residues. CDR3 region: CASSPSGNTEAFF. The CDR3 nucleotides are TGCGCCAGCAGTCCCTCCGGGAACACTGAAGCTTTCTTT.

This clone was seen only once. V and J are TRBV10-3 and TRBJ2-2; D might be TRBD1 (5 bases). Germline V gene sequence: CDR1 ENHRY, CDR2 SYGVKD. V lost 5 bases and J 1 base, leaving 8 bases between the germline ends. CDR3 length: 14 residues. CDR3 sequence: CAISKQVNTGELFF. In nucleotides, the CDR3 is TGTGCCATCAGTAAACAGGTGAACACCGGGGAGCTGTTTTTT.

The V and J genes are TRBV5-1 and TRBJ1-4; D is uncertain. With 2 bases removed from V and 8 bases from J, the gap between germline ends came to 13 bases. The CDR3 consists of 14 residues. Per germline, CDR1 SGHRS and CDR2 YFSETQ. CDR3 nucleotide sequence: TGCGCCAGCAGCTTTTCGGGAGAAGGCGAAAAACTGTTTTTT. Translating it yields CASSFSGEGEKLFF.

The chain recombines TRBV11-3 with TRBJ2-7, with TRBD1 matching over 7 bases. The CDR3 has 15 amino acids. Germline CDR1 is SGHNT and CDR2 is YENEEA. The CDR3 sequence: CASSLTGSISSEQYV. The CDR3 nucleotides read TGTGCCAGCAGCCTGACAGGGTCCATTTCCTCCGAGCAGTACGTC.